This T cell receptor beta chain originates from a study of blood T cell repertoires in COVID-19 (TCRdb year 2020). For the wider study: Collaborator samples came from the United States, Italy and Spain and covered acute and convalescent phases of COVID-19. The sample metadata nearly always contained a de-identified subject ID, COVID-19 status, age in years and sex. Where HLA class I and class II types were available, the types were taken from metadata supplied by the sample provider, not from assay-based typing. Samples came from the ongoing ImmuneRACE study (first 160 participants) plus 1,254 subjects from 6 global collaborators. The prospective study material was composed of cDNA or gDNA derived from T cells, B-cell-depleted T cells, or PBMCs. The repertoires were released in a freely available public database meant as a resource for research on the immune response to SARS-CoV-2. Subjects who had been exposed to COVID-19, were actively infected with it, or had recovered from it provided the deeply sampled blood TCRbeta repertoires that made up the dataset.

Comments on this clone: Its recognized antigen is unknown. The record has no base qualities; no much larger clone is one base away.

In the prospective study, participants were roughly 18 to 90 years old, resided in approximately 25 geographic areas of the United States, and were enrolled through a virtual design. To assign participants to cohorts, the prospective study relied on clinical history that participants themselves reported in a screening survey and a study questionnaire. Recovered participants in ImmuneRACE Cohort 3 were defined by two consecutive negative NP/OP PCR tests, clearance by a healthcare professional, or resolution of symptoms. In the prospective study, whole blood, serum and a nasopharyngeal or oropharyngeal swab were collected from each participant by mobile phlebotomists. Additional blood draws and questionnaires over an approximately 2-month period could optionally be provided by prospective study participants. Before DNA extraction, blood samples from the prospective study were shipped at room temperature or frozen.

The investigation overall reported the following: How much clinical and demographic metadata was included differed by source and by participant, and the metadata was provided uncurated.

The junction carries 6 bases between V and J, which are trimmed by 3 bases and 4 bases respectively. CDR3 length: 13 amino acids, cysteine to phenylalanine. Only the CDR3 DNA is retained, 39 bases long and in frame from the first base. From the germline V gene, CDR1 is SGHTA and CDR2 is FQGNSA. The immunoSEQ Assay, a bias-controlled multiplex PCR, was used to amplify TCRbeta CDR3 regions from genomic DNA. The study's processing was this. The number of nucleated cells in each sample was estimated from the amplification of reference gene primers within the assay. To quantify the absolute abundance of each unique TCRbeta CDR3 rearrangement, sequence reads were collapsed and filtered. For each sample, productive Simpson clonality was calculated as the square root of Simpson's diversity index across productive rearrangements. Here the immuneACCESS table is served through TCRdb, limited to in-frame sequences with V and J called. Missing clones are a known gap in these copies; in checked studies unresolved V genes cover under half, and the rest lacks a known reason. That table supplies the V and J calls and clone size; D and trimming were determined from the DNA. In this sample the table shows approximately 300,000 clones, around nine tenths of which occur a single time. About 5.2% of the sample is taken by the ten largest.

The TCR originated in a man between 60 and 70 years old who had recovered from COVID-19. The chain joins TRBV7-2 to TRBJ2-2; there is no confident call for the D gene. The sequencing input was PBMCs or T cells enriched from blood (not recorded which). The DNA is TGTGCCAGCAGCTTTTCTTCCACCGGGGAGCTGTTTTTT. This gives the protein CASSFSSTGELFF.